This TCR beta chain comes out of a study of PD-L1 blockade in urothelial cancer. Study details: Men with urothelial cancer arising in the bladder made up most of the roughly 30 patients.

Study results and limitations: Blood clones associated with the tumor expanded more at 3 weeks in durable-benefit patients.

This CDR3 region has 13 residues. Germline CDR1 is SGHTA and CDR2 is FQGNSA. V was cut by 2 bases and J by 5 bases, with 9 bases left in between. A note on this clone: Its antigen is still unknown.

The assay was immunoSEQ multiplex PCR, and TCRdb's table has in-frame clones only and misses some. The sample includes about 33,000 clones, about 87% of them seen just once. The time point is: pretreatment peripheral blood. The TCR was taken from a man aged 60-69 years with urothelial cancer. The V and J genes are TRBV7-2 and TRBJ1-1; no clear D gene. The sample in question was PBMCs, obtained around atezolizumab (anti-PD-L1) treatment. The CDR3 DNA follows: TGTGCCAGCAGCTTACACCAGGCGACTGAAGCTTTCTTT. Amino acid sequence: CASSLHQATEAFF.